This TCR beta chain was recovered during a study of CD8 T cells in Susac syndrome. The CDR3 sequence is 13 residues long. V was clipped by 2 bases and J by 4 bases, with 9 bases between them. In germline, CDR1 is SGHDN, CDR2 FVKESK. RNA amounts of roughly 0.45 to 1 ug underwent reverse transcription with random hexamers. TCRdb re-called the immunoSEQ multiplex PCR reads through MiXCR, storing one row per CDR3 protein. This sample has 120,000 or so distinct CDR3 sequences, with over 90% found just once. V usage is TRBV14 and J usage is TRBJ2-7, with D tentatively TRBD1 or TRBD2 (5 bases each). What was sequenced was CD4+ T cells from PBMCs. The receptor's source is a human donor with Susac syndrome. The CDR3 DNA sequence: TGTGCCAGCAGCCAATACAGGAGGTACGAGCAGTACTTC. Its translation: CASSQYRRYEQYF. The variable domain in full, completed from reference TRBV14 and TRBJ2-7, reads EAGVTQFPSHSVIEKGQTVTLRCDPISGHDNLYWYRRVMGKEIKFLLHFVKESKQDESGMPNNRFLAERTGGTYSTLKVQPAELEDSGVYFCASSQYRRYEQYFGPGTRLTVT.